The 14 T cell receptor beta chains below come from one sample, sequenced in a study of shared clonotypes between healthy human individuals (dated by TCRdb to 2020 to 2022). Libraries were prepared through the immunoSEQ multiplex PCR assay. TCRdb retrieved this table from immuneACCESS and kept in-frame rearrangements only. Not all clones are present; in checked studies, unresolved V genes account for under half, and no reason is known for the remainder. Here the sample has about 1 million clones; around 75% occur a single time. Approximately 1.5% of the sample is in the top ten clones. Sample: memory CD4+ T cells sorted from blood. The cell subset or site label, read with the paper, signifies: CD45RA-negative fraction. Receptors were obtained from a man between 18 and 35 years old in good health.

This clone was seen more than once but under ten times. The chain uses TRBV4-1 and TRBJ1-5; no firm D call. CDR3 length equals 14 residues. Deletions cut 0 bases from V and 5 bases from J, with 8 bases between. Germline-derived CDR1 and CDR2 are MGHRA and YSYEKL. The CDR3 spells CASSQEGGYQPQHF. The CDR3 bases are TGCGCCAGCAGCCAAGAGGGAGGGTATCAGCCCCAGCATTTT.

In its sample, this clone was seen a few times. The chain joins TRBV7-9 to TRBJ1-5; a weak D match, TRBD1 (6 bases). V was shortened by 5 bases and J by 5 bases, with 10 bases between the two germline ends. Germline V CDR1 and CDR2: SEHNR, FQNEAQ (reference sequence). This CDR3 region has 13 residues. DNA for the CDR3: TGTGCCAGCAGCAGGACAGCTGATCAGCCCCAGCATTTT. It specifies CASSRTADQPQHF. Combining the CDR3 with reference TRBV7-9 and TRBJ1-5 gives the whole variable domain DTGVSQNPRHKITKRGQNVTFRCDPISEHNRLYWYRQTLGQGPEFLTYFQNEAQLEKSRLLSDRFSAERPKGSFSTLEIQRTEQGDSAMYLCASSRTADQPQHFGDGTRLSIL.

This rearrangement joins TRBV7-2 to TRBJ1-2; D perhaps matches TRBD1 (6 bases). The length of the CDR3 is 14 residues. From germline, CDR1 is SGHTA and CDR2 FQGNSA. The germline V and J ends were trimmed by 3 bases and 3 bases, with 11 bases remaining between them. For the CDR3, the DNA is TGTGCCAGCAGCTTTGACAGGAGCTACTATGGCTACACCTTC. This codes for CASSFDRSYYGYTF. Combining the CDR3 with reference TRBV7-2 and TRBJ1-2 gives the whole variable domain GAGVSQSPSNKVTEKGKDVELRCDPISGHTALYWYRQSLGQGLEFLIYFQGNSAPDKSGLPSDRFSAERTGGSVSTLTIQRTQQEDSAVYLCASSFDRSYYGYTFGSGTRLTVV.

The J gene is TRBJ1-6, the V gene TRBV5-6; D call uncertain. The CDR3 extends over 13 amino acids. The V and J ends lost 0 bases and 13 bases respectively, with 11 bases between them. Germline CDR1 and CDR2: SGHDT and YYEEEE. DNA for the CDR3: TGTGCCAGCAGCTTGGCCGGGATGTCGCCCCTCCACTTT. Its protein product is CASSLAGMSPLHF.

The V call is TRBV5-1, the J call TRBJ2-1, with unresolved D. CDR3 length: 11 amino acids. Looked up from germline, CDR1 is SGHRS and CDR2 is YFSETQ. Trimming took off 8 bases at V and 2 bases at J, with 5 bases between the two ends. In DNA, the CDR3 is TGCGCCAGTCAAGCCTACAATGAGCAGTTCTTC. Translated, it gives CASQAYNEQFF.

This clone was picked up one time. The rearrangement links TRBV28 to TRBJ2-7, with a weak D call TRBD1 (6 bases). The CDR3 consists of 15 residues. Germline assignment: CDR1 MDHEN and CDR2 SYDVKM. V gave up 0 bases and J gave up 6 bases, with 15 bases separating them. The CDR3 region has the DNA TGTGCCAGCAGTTTATGGGGGGCGCTTTTTGGCGAGCAGTACTTC. As protein: CASSLWGALFGEQYF. Looking up the rest from reference TRBV28 and TRBJ2-7 gives the full variable domain: DVKVTQSSRYLVKRTGEKVFLECVQDMDHENMFWYRQDPGLGLRLIYFSYDVKMKEKGDIPEGYSVSREKKERFSLILESASTNQTSMYLCASSLWGALFGEQYFGPGTRLTVT.

The J gene is TRBJ1-1, the V gene TRBV5-1; 8 nucleotides agree with TRBD1. CDR3 length equals 15 residues. CDR1 and CDR2 from the germline V gene are SGHRS and YFSETQ. Losses at the gene ends were 0 bases for V and 2 bases for J; bases not matched to a gene: 3. In DNA form, the CDR3 reads TGCGCCAGCAGCTTGGGGGGACAGGCCAACACTGAAGCTTTCTTT. Its protein is CASSLGGQANTEAFF. Filled out from reference TRBV5-1 and TRBJ1-1, the complete variable domain reads KAGVTQTPRYLIKTRGQQVTLSCSPISGHRSVSWYQQTPGQGLQFLFEYFSETQRNKGNFPGRFSGRQFSNSRSEMNVSTLELGDSALYLCASSLGGQANTEAFFGQGTRLTVV.

The rearrangement links TRBV29-1 to TRBJ2-7; 7 nucleotides match TRBD1. This CDR3 spans 14 amino acids. J lost 0 bases, V lost 6 bases, and 8 bases had no gene match. Germline V CDR1 and CDR2: SQVTM, ANQGSEA. The CDR3 is CSVGDSSSSYEQYF. The DNA of the CDR3 is TGCAGCGTCGGGGACAGCTCAAGCTCCTACGAGCAGTACTTC.

This clone has only a few counts. The V gene is TRBV5-1, the J gene TRBJ1-5, with TRBD1 matching 7 bases. The germline gives CDR1 SGHRS, CDR2 YFSETQ. The CDR3 is made up of 15 amino acids. V trimming: 1 base; J trimming: 1 base; junction bases outside the gene matches: 2. Here the CDR3 DNA reads TGCGCCAGCAGCTTGCAGGGACAGAGCAATCAGCCCCAGCATTTT. Amino acid sequence: CASSLQGQSNQPQHF.

In DNA, the CDR3 is TGTGCCAGCAGTCCCCTGGGAACCGAATACGAGCAGTACTTC. This codes for CASSPLGTEYEQYF. The rearrangement uses TRBV6-1 and TRBJ2-7; D is uncertain. The germline CDR1 and CDR2 sequences are MNHNS and SASEGT. V was pared by 5 bases and J by 4 bases, with 15 bases between. This CDR3 is built from 14 residues.

The chain links TRBV2 to TRBJ1-5; perhaps TRBD1 as D (6 bases). The CDR3 consists of 14 residues. The germline gives CDR1 SNHLY, CDR2 FYNNEI. V was clipped by 4 bases and J by 6 bases, with 13 bases between them. The CDR3 here is CASSAHRAPQPQHF. CDR3 sequence (DNA): TGTGCCAGCAGTGCTCACAGGGCCCCTCAGCCCCAGCATTTT.

This chain connects TRBV6-1 to TRBJ1-1, with D possibly TRBD1 on 6 matching bases. V was cut by 7 bases and J by 8 bases, with 17 bases left in between. The CDR3 is made up of 13 amino acids. Germline-derived CDR1 and CDR2 are MNHNS and SASEGT. CDR3 sequence reads: CASTPSGVGEAFF. CDR3 coding DNA: TGTGCCAGCACCCCTTCAGGGGTCGGAGAAGCTTTCTTT.

This chain connects TRBV11-2 to TRBJ1-1; D is unclear. This CDR3 is 14 amino acids long. The V gene lost 5 bases and the J gene lost 3 bases, with 13 bases spanning the gap. The germline V gene encodes CDR1 SGHAT and CDR2 FQNNGV. The CDR3 is CASSRKFGDTEAFF. The CDR3 DNA reads TGTGCCAGCAGCCGCAAGTTCGGGGACACTGAAGCTTTCTTT.

The J gene is TRBJ1-4, the V gene TRBV28, with 8 bases that match TRBD1. The CDR3 is 15 amino acids. Germline values: CDR1 MDHEN, CDR2 SYDVKM. V lost 4 bases, J lost 9 bases, and 10 bases stayed unmatched. The CDR3: CASSWGGQDSQKLFF. The CDR3 bases are TGTGCCAGCAGTTGGGGGGGACAGGATAGTCAAAAACTGTTTTTT.